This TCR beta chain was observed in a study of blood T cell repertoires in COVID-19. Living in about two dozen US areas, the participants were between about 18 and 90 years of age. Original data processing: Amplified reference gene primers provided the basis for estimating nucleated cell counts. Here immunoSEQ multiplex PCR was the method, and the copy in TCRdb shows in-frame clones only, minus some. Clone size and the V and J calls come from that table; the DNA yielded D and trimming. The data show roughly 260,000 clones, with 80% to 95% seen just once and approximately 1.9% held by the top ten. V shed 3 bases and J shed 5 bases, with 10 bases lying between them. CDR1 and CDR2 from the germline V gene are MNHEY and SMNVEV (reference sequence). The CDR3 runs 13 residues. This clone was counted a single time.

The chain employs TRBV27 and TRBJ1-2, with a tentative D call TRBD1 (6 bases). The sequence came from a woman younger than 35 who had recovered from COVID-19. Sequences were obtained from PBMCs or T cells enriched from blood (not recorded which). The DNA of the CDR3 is TGTGCCAGCAGTTTTACGGACAGTTATGGCTACACCTTC. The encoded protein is CASSFTDSYGYTF.